This T cell receptor beta chain was sequenced in a study of T cell responses to AZD1222 COVID-19 vaccine. The method was immunoSEQ multiplex PCR; TCRdb's version includes in-frame clones alone and lacks a portion of them. The data hold over 100,000 clones, with roughly 90% observed a single time. With 0 bases removed from V and 2 bases from J, the gap between germline ends came to 11 bases. The length of the CDR3 is 15 residues. The germline V gene has CDR1 SGHNT and CDR2 YYREEE (reference sequence). Sample: peripheral blood, taken on day 0 of AZD1222 vaccination. The gene calls are TRBV5-4 and TRBJ1-2; possible D gene TRBD1, 6 bases. This TCR was recovered from an adult in good health. This CDR3 is CASSLDRVLNYGYTF. The CDR3 nucleotides read TGTGCCAGCAGCTTGGACAGGGTACTAAACTATGGCTACACCTTC.